Below, one T cell receptor (beta chain) is given with its context. The data belong to a study of blood T cell repertoires in COVID-19. Study background: COVID-19 samples from acute and convalescent phases originated in the United States, Italy and Spain. T cells, B-cell-depleted T cells, or PBMCs supplied cDNA or gDNA.

As processed by the authors: The authors estimated nucleated cell counts from reference gene primer amplification. The assay was immunoSEQ multiplex PCR, and TCRdb's table has in-frame clones only and misses some. That table is the source of V, J and clone size, and D and trimming were worked out from the DNA. This table holds about 160,000 clones, 65% to 85% found once. CDR1 and CDR2 from the germline V gene are SGHNT and YYREEE (reference sequence). Trimming cost V 4 bases and J 4 bases; bases outside gene matches: 15. The CDR3 loop spans 17 amino acids. The chain combines TRBV5-4 with TRBJ2-3; 7 bases match TRBD2. This receptor was taken from an elderly woman with acute or convalescent COVID-19. The sample was peripheral blood. CDR3 region: CASSPGGGSVLADTQYF. As DNA, the CDR3 is TGTGCCAGCAGCCCTGGCGGGGGATCGGTCCTCGCAGATACGCAGTATTTT.